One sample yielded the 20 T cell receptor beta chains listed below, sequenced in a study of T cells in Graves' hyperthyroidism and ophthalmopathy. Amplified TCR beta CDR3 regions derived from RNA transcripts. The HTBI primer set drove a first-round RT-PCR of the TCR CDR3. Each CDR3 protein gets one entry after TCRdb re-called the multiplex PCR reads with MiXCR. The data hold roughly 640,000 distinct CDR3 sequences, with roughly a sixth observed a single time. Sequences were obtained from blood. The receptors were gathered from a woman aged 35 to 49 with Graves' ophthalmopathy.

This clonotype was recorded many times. The CDR3 bases are TGTGCCAGCTCAGCCCTTGAGGACACTGAAGCTTTCTTT. This codes for CASSALEDTEAFF. V gene TRBV18 combines with J gene TRBJ1-1; D ambiguous. The CDR3 spans 13 residues. Germline CDR1 is KGHSH and CDR2 is LQKENI. V lost 5 bases, J lost 3 bases, and 10 bases lay in between.

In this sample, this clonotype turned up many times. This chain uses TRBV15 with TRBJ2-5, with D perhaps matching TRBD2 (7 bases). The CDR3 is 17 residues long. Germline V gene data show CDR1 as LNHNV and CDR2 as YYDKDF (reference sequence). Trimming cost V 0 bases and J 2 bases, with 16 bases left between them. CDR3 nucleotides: TGTGCCACCAGCAGAGATTTTGGGGGGGCGAGGCAAGAGACCCAGTACTTC. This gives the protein CATSRDFGGARQETQYF.

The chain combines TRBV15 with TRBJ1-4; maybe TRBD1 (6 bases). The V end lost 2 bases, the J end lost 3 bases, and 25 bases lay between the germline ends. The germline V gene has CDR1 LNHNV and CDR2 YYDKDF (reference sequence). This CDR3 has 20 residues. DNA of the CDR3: TGTGCCACCAGCAGAAGGTTAGCAGGGGAAATTCCTTCATCTAATGAAAAACTGTTTTTT. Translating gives CATSRRLAGEIPSSNEKLFF. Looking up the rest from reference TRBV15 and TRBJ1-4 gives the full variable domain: DAMVIQNPRYQVTQFGKPVTLSCSQTLNHNVMYWYQQKSSQAPKLLFHYYDKDFNNEADTPDNFQSRRPNTSFCFLDIRSPGLGDTAMYLCATSRRLAGEIPSSNEKLFFGSGTQLSVL.

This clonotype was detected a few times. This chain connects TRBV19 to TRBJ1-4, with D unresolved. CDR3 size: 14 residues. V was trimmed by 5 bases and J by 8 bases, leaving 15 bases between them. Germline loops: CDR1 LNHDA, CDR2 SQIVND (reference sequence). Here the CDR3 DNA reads TGTGCCAGTAGTGTGGCCCCGGTGGGCGAAAAACTGTTTTTT. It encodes CASSVAPVGEKLFF. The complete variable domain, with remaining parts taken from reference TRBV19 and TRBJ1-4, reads DGGITQSPKYLFRKEGQNVTLSCEQNLNHDAMYWYRQDPGQGLRLIYYSQIVNDFQKGDIAEGYSVSREKKESFPLTVTSAQKNPTAFYLCASSVAPVGEKLFFGSGTQLSVL.

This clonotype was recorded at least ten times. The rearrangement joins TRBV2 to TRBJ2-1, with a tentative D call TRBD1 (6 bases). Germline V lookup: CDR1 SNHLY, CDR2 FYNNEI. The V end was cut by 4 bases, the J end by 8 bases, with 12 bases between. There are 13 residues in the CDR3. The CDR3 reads CASSARGSYEQFF. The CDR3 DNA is TGTGCCAGCAGTGCTAGGGGGAGCTATGAGCAGTTCTTC.

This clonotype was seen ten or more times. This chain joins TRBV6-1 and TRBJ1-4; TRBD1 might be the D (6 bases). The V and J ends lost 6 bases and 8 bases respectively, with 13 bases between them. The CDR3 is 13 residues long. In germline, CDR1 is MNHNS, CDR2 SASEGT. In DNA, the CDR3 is TGTGCCAGCAGACCGGGGGCGGGAGAAAAACTGTTTTTT. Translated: CASRPGAGEKLFF.

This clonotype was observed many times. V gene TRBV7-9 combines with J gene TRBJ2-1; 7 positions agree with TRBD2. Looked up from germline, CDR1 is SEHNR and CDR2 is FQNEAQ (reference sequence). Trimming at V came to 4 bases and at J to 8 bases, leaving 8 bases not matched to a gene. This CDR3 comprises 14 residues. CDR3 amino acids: CASSSSGATDEQFF. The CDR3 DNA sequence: TGTGCCAGCAGCTCTAGCGGAGCCACCGATGAGCAGTTCTTC. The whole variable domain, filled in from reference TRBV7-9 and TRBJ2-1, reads DTGVSQNPRHKITKRGQNVTFRCDPISEHNRLYWYRQTLGQGPEFLTYFQNEAQLEKSRLLSDRFSAERPKGSFSTLEIQRTEQGDSAMYLCASSSSGATDEQFFGPGTRLTVL.

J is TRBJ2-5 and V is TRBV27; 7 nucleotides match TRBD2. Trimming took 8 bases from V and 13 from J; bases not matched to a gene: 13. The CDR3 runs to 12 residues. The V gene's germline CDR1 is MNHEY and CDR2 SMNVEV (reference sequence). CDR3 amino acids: CASAFSSGILYF. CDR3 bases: TGTGCCAGCGCCTTCTCCAGCGGGATTTTGTACTTC.

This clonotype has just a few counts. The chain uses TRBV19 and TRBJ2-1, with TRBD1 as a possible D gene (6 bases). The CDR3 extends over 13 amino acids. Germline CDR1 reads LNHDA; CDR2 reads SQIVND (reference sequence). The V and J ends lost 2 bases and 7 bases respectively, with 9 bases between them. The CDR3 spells CASSINRVNEQFF. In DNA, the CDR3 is TGTGCCAGTAGTATAAACAGGGTGAATGAGCAGTTCTTC.

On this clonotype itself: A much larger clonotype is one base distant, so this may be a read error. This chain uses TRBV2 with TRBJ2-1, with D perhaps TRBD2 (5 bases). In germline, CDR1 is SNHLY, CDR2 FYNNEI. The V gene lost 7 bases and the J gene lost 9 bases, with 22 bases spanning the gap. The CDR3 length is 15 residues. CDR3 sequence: CASMGEEVDTGEQFF. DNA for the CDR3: TGTGCCAGCATGGGTGAGGAGGTAGATACTGGTGAGCAGTTCTTC.

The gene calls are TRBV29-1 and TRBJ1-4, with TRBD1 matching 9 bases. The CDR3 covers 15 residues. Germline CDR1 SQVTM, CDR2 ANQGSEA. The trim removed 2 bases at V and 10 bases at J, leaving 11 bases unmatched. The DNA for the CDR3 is TGCAGCGTTGAAAGGCGGGACAGGGTTATCAGAAAACTGTTTTTT. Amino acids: CSVERRDRVIRKLFF.

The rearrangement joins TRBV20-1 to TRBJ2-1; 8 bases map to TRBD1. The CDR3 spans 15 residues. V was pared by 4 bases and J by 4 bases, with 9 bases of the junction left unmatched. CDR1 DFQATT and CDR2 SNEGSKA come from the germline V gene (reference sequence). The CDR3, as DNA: TGCAGTGCTATCGCGGCGGGACAGGCATACAATGAGCAGTTCTTC. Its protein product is CSAIAAGQAYNEQFF.

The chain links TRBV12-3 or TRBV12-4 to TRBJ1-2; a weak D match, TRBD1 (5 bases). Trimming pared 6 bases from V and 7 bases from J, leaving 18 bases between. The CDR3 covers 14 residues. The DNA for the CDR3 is TGTGCCAGCAGCGCCCGGGCGGGGGGGTCTGGCTACACCTTC. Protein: CASSARAGGSGYTF.

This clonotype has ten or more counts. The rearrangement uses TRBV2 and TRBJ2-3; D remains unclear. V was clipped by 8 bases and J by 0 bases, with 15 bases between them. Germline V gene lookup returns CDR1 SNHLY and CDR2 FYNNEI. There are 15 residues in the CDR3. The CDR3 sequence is CASSRRMSSTDTQYF. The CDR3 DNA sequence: TGTGCCAGCTCTCGTCGGATGTCTAGCACAGATACGCAGTATTTT.

Written as DNA, the CDR3 is TGCAGTGCTAGAGATTGGAGCTCCTACAATGAGCAGTTCTTC. Its protein is CSARDWSSYNEQFF. The chain employs TRBV20-1 and TRBJ2-1; no clear D. The CDR3 loop spans 14 amino acids. The germline V gene has CDR1 DFQATT and CDR2 SNEGSKA (reference sequence). Trimming pared 0 bases from V and 0 bases from J, leaving 6 bases between.

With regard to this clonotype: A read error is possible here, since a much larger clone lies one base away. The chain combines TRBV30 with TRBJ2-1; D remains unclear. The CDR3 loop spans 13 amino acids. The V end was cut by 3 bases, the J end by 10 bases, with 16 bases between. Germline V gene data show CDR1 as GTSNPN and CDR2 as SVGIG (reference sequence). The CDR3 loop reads CAWRRSAFYEQFF. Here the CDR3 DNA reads TGTGCCTGGAGGCGCTCGGCGTTCTACGAGCAGTTCTTC.

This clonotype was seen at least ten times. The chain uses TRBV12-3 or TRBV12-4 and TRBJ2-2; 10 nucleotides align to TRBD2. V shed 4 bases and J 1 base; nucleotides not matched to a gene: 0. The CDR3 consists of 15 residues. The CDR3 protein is CASSWTSGNTGELFF. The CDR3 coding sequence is TGTGCCAGCAGTTGGACTAGCGGGAACACCGGGGAGCTGTTTTTT.

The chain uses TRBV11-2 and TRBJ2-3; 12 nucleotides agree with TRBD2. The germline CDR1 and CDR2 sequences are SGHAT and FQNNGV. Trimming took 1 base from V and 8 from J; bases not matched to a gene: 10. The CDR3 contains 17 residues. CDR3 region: CASSLGRGLAGTRTQYF. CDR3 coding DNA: TGTGCCAGCAGCTTAGGGCGCGGACTAGCGGGAACGCGTACGCAGTATTTT.

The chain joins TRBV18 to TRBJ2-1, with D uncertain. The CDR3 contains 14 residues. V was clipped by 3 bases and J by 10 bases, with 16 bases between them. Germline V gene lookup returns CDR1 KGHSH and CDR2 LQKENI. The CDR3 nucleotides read TGTGCCAGCTCACCGATGGCTCCGGTAAGGGAGCAGTTCTTC. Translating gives CASSPMAPVREQFF.

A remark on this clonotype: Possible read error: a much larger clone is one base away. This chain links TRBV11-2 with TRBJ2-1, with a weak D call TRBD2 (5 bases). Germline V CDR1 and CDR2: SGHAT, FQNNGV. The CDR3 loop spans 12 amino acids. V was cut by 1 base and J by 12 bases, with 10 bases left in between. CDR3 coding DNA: TGTGCCAGCAGCTTAGGGGCGGGTGCGCAGTTCTTC. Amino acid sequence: CASSLGAGAQFF.